This TCR beta chain comes out of a study of T cell responses to AZD1222 COVID-19 vaccine. Study information: Pooling of second doses given at about 4 or about 12 weeks was done.

The CDR3 is 15 amino acids. Per the germline V gene, CDR1 is LGHDT and CDR2 is YNNKEL (reference sequence). The germline V and J ends were trimmed by 0 bases and 1 base, with 8 bases remaining between them. General observations from the study: Across spike, vaccine-associated CD4 TCRs were found, dominant at 160-218 and 743-854. When two AZD1222 doses had been given, Spike-specific TCR breadth and depth rose.

Of note for this clone: Its antigen is not identified.

The assay was immunoSEQ multiplex PCR, and TCRdb's table has in-frame clones only and misses some. The data contain over 150,000 clones, about nine tenths of them singletons. The TCR originated in an adult in good health. Source: peripheral blood, taken on day 0 of AZD1222 vaccination. This chain connects TRBV3-1 (or the pseudogene TRBV3-2) to TRBJ2-3; D is possibly TRBD2 (5 bases). CDR3 region: CASSQERAGTDTQYF. CDR3 nucleotides: TGTGCCAGCAGCCAAGAGAGGGCAGGCACAGATACGCAGTATTTT.